The rows below give T cell receptor beta chains drawn from one sample of a study of blood T cell repertoires in COVID-19. Assay: immunoSEQ multiplex PCR; the TCRdb copy retains only in-frame clones and omits some. The sample gives around 88,000 clones, around nine tenths of which show up once; 2.5% to 3.5% is in the top ten. Material for sequencing was peripheral blood. The origin of the receptors is a woman aged 80 or over with acute or convalescent COVID-19. Each CDR3 is given with its conserved first and last residue. The D gene is left open where the match is weak. Part of the rows lack a size; the others show once, few, many or a class for expanded clones.

abundance	v_gene	d_gene	j_gene	CDR3nt	CDR3aa
-	TRBV24-1	-	TRBJ1-1	TGTGCCACCAGTGATCAAACTACAGGGCCCAACACTGAAGCTTTCTTT	CATSDQTTGPNTEAFF
-	TRBV14	-	TRBJ1-2	TGTGCCAGCAGCCAATTTTGGTGGACAGACCCCCGCGCGGGCTATGGCTACACCTTC	CASSQFWWTDPRAGYGYTF
-	TRBV12-3/TRBV12-4	-	TRBJ1-1	TGTGCCAGCAGTTACAGGGAATTGGCTTTCTTT	CASSYRELAFF
-	TRBV6-5	-	TRBJ2-7	TGTGCCAGCACCAGACCGGGAGAGCCATACGAGCAGTACTTC	CASTRPGEPYEQYF
few	TRBV12-3/TRBV12-4	-	TRBJ1-5	TGTGCCAGCACCCCAGGGGCCGGTCAGCCCCAGCATTTT	CASTPGAGQPQHF
-	TRBV18	-	TRBJ1-4	TGTGCCAGCTCACCACCGGGGGGTGATTCTGAAAAACTGTTTTTT	CASSPPGGDSEKLFF
-	TRBV5-4	-	TRBJ2-1	TGTGCCAGCAGCCCCCCTCGGGGCAATGAGCAGTTCTTC	CASSPPRGNEQFF
-	TRBV7-2	-	TRBJ2-7	TGTGCCAGCAGCTTATCTAGGACCTACGAGCAGTACTTC	CASSLSRTYEQYF
-	TRBV7-2	-	TRBJ1-3	TGTGCCAGCAGCTTAGTTCAGGGGATCTCTGGAAACACCATATATTTT	CASSLVQGISGNTIYF
-	TRBV7-2	-	TRBJ2-5	TGTGCCAGCAGCTTACCTCAAGAGACCCAGTACTTC	CASSLPQETQYF
-	TRBV18	-	TRBJ2-1	TGTGCCAGCTCACCGGATTTAGGAGCAAATGAGCAGTTCTTC	CASSPDLGANEQFF
-	TRBV3-1/TRBV3-2	-	TRBJ1-6	TGTGCCAGCAGCCAACTCGGGATCTCCTATAATTCACCCCTCCACTTT	CASSQLGISYNSPLHF
-	TRBV7-2	-	TRBJ2-3	TGTGCCAGCAGCCCGTCTTTTGATACGCAGTATTTT	CASSPSFDTQYF
-	TRBV5-1	TRBD1	TRBJ2-5	TGCGCCAGCAGAACGACAGGGGGCGGTGAGACCCAGTACTTC	CASRTTGGGETQYF
-	TRBV20-1	-	TRBJ1-3	TGCAGTGCTAGTTCCGTATCTGGAAACACCATATATTTT	CSASSVSGNTIYF
-	TRBV28	-	TRBJ2-1	TGTGCCAGCAGGTCTAGCGAGACTTCCTACAATGAGCAGTTCTTC	CASRSSETSYNEQFF
-	TRBV5-1	-	TRBJ2-7	TGCGCCAGCAGCTTCCGGGTCCAGGGCGTCCACGAGCAGTACTTC	CASSFRVQGVHEQYF
-	TRBV9	TRBD2	TRBJ2-2	TGTGCCAGCAGCCCTCGACTAGCGGGGGATGGCGGGGAGCTGTTTTTT	CASSPRLAGDGGELFF
-	TRBV28	-	TRBJ2-1	TGTGCCAGCAGTCGGGCGGGGGCCGACCTCAATGAGCAGTTCTTC	CASSRAGADLNEQFF
-	TRBV19	-	TRBJ1-5	TGTGCCACCACGACAGTCGATAGCAATCAGCCCCAGCATTTT	CATTTVDSNQPQHF
-	TRBV24-1	TRBD1	TRBJ2-1	TGTGCCACCAGTGCTACGGACAGGGGAGATAATTACAATGAGCAGTTCTTC	CATSATDRGDNYNEQFF
-	TRBV10-3	TRBD2	TRBJ2-3	TGTGCCATCAGTGAGCAGCTAGCGGGGGGGCGAGATACGCAGTATTTT	CAISEQLAGGRDTQYF
-	TRBV6-5	TRBD2	TRBJ2-5	TGTGCCAGCAAGCCTAGCGGGAGGGAAGAGACCCAGTACTTC	CASKPSGREETQYF
-	TRBV19	-	TRBJ1-5	TGTGCCAGTAGGCCTGGGAGGACCGCAGCCGGTTTTCAGCCCCAGCATTTT	CASRPGRTAAGFQPQHF
-	TRBV27	-	TRBJ1-3	TGTGCCAGCAGTTCGGGACAAAACTCTGGAAACACCATATATTTT	CASSSGQNSGNTIYF
-	TRBV4-3	-	TRBJ1-3	TGCGCCAGCAGCCAGCGGACACCTGGAAACACCATATATTTT	CASSQRTPGNTIYF
-	TRBV20-1	-	TRBJ2-3	TGCAGTGGCCTGCGGTCAGATACGCAGTATTTT	CSGLRSDTQYF
-	TRBV7-2	-	TRBJ1-1	TGTGCCAGCAGCTTAGTACCGCCGGGGGGCGTTCAAAACACTGAAGCTTTCTTT	CASSLVPPGGVQNTEAFF
-	TRBV6-5	-	TRBJ1-1	TGTGCCAGCACTCCCGGGAGTGGCACTGAAGCTTTCTTT	CASTPGSGTEAFF
-	TRBV6-5	TRBD2	TRBJ2-2	TGTGCCAGCAGTAGGACTAGGGACGGGGAGCTGTTTTTT	CASSRTRDGELFF
once	TRBV11-1	TRBD1	TRBJ2-5	TGTGCCAGCAGCCCCCGGGACAGGGGCGAAGAGACCCAGTACTTC	CASSPRDRGEETQYF
-	TRBV5-1	TRBD1	TRBJ1-1	TGCGCCAGCAGCCTCGGGACAGGGTACACTGAAGCTTTCTTT	CASSLGTGYTEAFF
-	TRBV5-4	TRBD2	TRBJ2-7	TGTGCCAGCAGCTCTCCGACTAGCGGGTACGAGCAGTACTTC	CASSSPTSGYEQYF
-	TRBV7-6	-	TRBJ2-1	TGTGCCAGCAGCTTAGCGCTAGGAGGGAGCTCCTACAATGAGCAGTTCTTC	CASSLALGGSSYNEQFF
-	TRBV6-2/TRBV6-3	TRBD1	TRBJ2-5	TGTGCCAGCAGTTTCGACAGGGGAGGCCAAGAGACCCAGTACTTC	CASSFDRGGQETQYF
-	TRBV6-2/TRBV6-3	-	TRBJ1-3	TGTGCCAGCAGTTGGGGCAGCTCTGGAAACACCATATATTTT	CASSWGSSGNTIYF
-	TRBV4-3	-	TRBJ1-1	TGCGCCAGCAGCCACCCCGACAGCCAAGCTTTCTTT	CASSHPDSQAFF
-	TRBV5-1	TRBD1	TRBJ1-2	TGCGCCAGCAGCCTGGACGGGACAGGGATGCAAGGCGATGGCTACACCTTC	CASSLDGTGMQGDGYTF
few	TRBV7-9	-	TRBJ2-7	TGTGCCAGCAGCTCGGCTAGTCTTGGACTGCAATACGAGCAGTACTTC	CASSSASLGLQYEQYF
-	TRBV19	TRBD1	TRBJ2-3	TGTGCCAGTAGTACACAGGGGGGTACGCAGTATTTT	CASSTQGGTQYF
-	TRBV4-3	TRBD1	TRBJ1-4	TGCGCCAGCAGCCAAGGGACAGGGCTGGGGGAAAAACTGTTTTTT	CASSQGTGLGEKLFF
once	TRBV25-1	TRBD1	TRBJ1-1	TGTGCCAGCAGTGGGGGGACAGGGGGTAGGGCAGCTTTCTTT	CASSGGTGGRAAFF
-	TRBV9	TRBD2	TRBJ2-3	TGTGCCAGCAGCGTCCGGGAGGGCACCGATACGCAGTATTTT	CASSVREGTDTQYF
-	TRBV19	TRBD2	TRBJ2-2	TGTGCCAGTAAAGCGGGAGGGCCATCAGGGGAGCTGTTTTTT	CASKAGGPSGELFF
-	TRBV9	TRBD2	TRBJ2-1	TGTGCCAGCAGCGCCCCCGGACTAGCGGGATACAATGAGCAGTTCTTC	CASSAPGLAGYNEQFF
-	TRBV13	-	TRBJ1-1	TGTGCCAGCAGCTTAGCAGGGTCATTGAACACTGAAGCTTTCTTT	CASSLAGSLNTEAFF
-	TRBV6-5	TRBD2	TRBJ2-3	TGTGCCAGCGGGGCTAGCGGGCTCGATACGCAGTATTTT	CASGASGLDTQYF
-	TRBV2	-	TRBJ1-4	TGTGCCAGCAGAACAGGCTCAAATGAAAAACTGTTTTTT	CASRTGSNEKLFF
-	TRBV5-8	-	TRBJ2-3	TGTGCCAGCAGCTTGGTTCCCGGGAACACAGATACGCAGTATTTT	CASSLVPGNTDTQYF
few	TRBV19	-	TRBJ2-1	TGTGCCAGTAGTAAGTTTGGAGCAGGGAAAGAATACAATGAGCAGTTCTTC	CASSKFGAGKEYNEQFF
-	TRBV9	-	TRBJ2-2	TGTGCCAGCAGCGTCACCTACGGGGAGCTGTTTTTT	CASSVTYGELFF
once	TRBV3-1/TRBV3-2	TRBD1	TRBJ1-2	TGTGCCAGCAGTCGACAGGGGGCCTTAAACTATGGCTACACCTTC	CASSRQGALNYGYTF
-	TRBV7-2	TRBD2	TRBJ2-3	TGTGCCAGCAGCTCCGGACTAGCGGGAGTATCAGATACGCAGTATTTT	CASSSGLAGVSDTQYF
-	TRBV28	-	TRBJ1-4	TGTGCCAGCAGCCAAGAGGCCCTCCGAGGGATGGTTTTT	CASSQEALRGMVF
-	TRBV25-1	-	TRBJ1-1	TGTGCCAGCAGTGAATTGGCACAGATGAACACTGAAGCTTTCTTT	CASSELAQMNTEAFF